This TCR beta chain was sequenced in a study of T-cell memory formation after mild COVID-19. Points from the study as a whole: In pre-infection memory, a portion of responding clones appeared, which suggested that cross-reactive memory joined. The study found balanced CD4/CD8 in clones contracting day 15 to 85 and a CD4+ lean in later expanders.

TCRdb fed the 5' RACE reads into MiXCR, producing one record per CDR3 protein. Among 200,000 to 250,000 distinct CDR3 sequences listed, about 10% were seen once. A word on this clonotype: Its target is not known. At one end the junction does not follow the germline gene, possibly because of a read error.

CDR3 length equals 16 residues. Germline CDR1 and CDR2: SGHKS and YYEKEE (reference sequence). This TCR was sampled from a young man who had mild COVID-19 (a few samples of this study predate the infection). Cell type and time point are not known. Sample: PBMCs or a T cell subset sorted from them (not recorded which). J is TRBJ2-5 and V is TRBV5-5, with D unresolved. The CDR3 protein is CASSLSPRVYQDTQYF. CDR3 DNA: TGTGCCAGCAGCCTCTCGCCTCGGGTATACCAAGATACCCAGTACTTC. Supplemented by reference TRBV5-5 and TRBJ2-5, the full variable domain reads DAGVTQSPTHLIKTRGQQVTLRCSPISGHKSVSWYQQVLGQGPQFIFQYYEKEERGRGNFPDRFSARQFPNYSSELNVNALLLGDSALYLCASSLSPRVYQDTQYFGPGTRLLVL.